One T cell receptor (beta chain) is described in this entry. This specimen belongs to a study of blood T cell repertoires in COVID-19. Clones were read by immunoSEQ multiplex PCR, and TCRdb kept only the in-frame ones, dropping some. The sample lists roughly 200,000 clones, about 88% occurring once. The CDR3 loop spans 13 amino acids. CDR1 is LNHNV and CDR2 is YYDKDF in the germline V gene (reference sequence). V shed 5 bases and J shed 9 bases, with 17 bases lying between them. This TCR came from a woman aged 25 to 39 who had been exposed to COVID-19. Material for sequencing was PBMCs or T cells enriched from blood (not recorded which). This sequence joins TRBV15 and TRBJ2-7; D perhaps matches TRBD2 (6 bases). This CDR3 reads CATSRPEGLWQYF. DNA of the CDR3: TGTGCCACCAGCCGCCCGGAGGGGTTGTGGCAGTACTTC.